This TCR beta chain was profiled in a study of cytomegalovirus exposure and HLA in healthy donors (dated by TCRdb to 2017 to 2019). For the study in its entirety: An earlier analysis of roughly 630 of the donors reported 250 to 300 Gb of sequence data and 117 million unique TCR beta sequences from 150 million to 200 million T cells. An early release that covered about 600 HLA-typed donors contained approximately 320 gigabases of sequencing data and 75 million to 100 million unique TCR sequences. Of the approximately 400 genotyped donors, approximately 83% fell in the genetic ancestry cluster associated with self-reported Caucasian donors. The study aimed to test whether cataloging public T cell receptors could reveal signatures of past pathogen exposure. The study used immunosequencing to profile the T cell repertoires of around 600 subjects and linked those repertoires to cytomegalovirus serostatus. Besides the first cohort of roughly 640 subjects, a separate validation cohort made up of over 95 different subjects was used. To predict cytomegalovirus infection status, the study brought together high-throughput TCR immunosequencing, statistical association of individual TCRs with disease status, and machine learning. A later analysis re-examined previously published TCR beta repertoires from roughly 650 donors and added high-resolution HLA genotyping to investigate patterns of TCR occurrence. Rather than drawing on any new phenotypic data, the later analysis identified candidate immune exposures from TCR beta sequences and the way those sequences occurred across donors. An earlier analysis of some 500 of the donors applied high-throughput TCR beta sequencing to assess whether each TCR beta V gene segment acted as functional or pseudogenic. Donor age, sex, ethnicity and CMV serostatus were compiled together with the repertoire data. A later genetic analysis used genome-wide SNP genotypes for about 60% of the roughly 670 donors, treating that subset as a discovery cohort. All discovery cohort repertoires had been generated on a single sequencing platform. Both class I and class II loci were covered by HLA typing, at four-digit resolution. Typing coverage differed by locus: A, B, C, DRB1 and DQB1 were typed in roughly 620-630 donors, DQA1 in 500 to 550, DPA1 in some 610, and DPB1 in about 450. Five DR-DQ haplotypes were handled as single units for association and clustering because linkage in the cohort was strong. Across some 400 genotyped donors of the cohort, an average of approximately 240,000 unique TCR beta nucleotide sequences per donor were sequenced, and roughly 20% of those sequences were non-productive. Findings and caveats that apply to the study as a whole: A later analysis found that HLA-associated TCR beta chains were more clonally expanded and had lower generation probabilities than equally common non-associated chains. In the study, about 150 TCR beta chains were listed as associated with cytomegalovirus. When HLA alleles, especially DR and DQ, strongly co-occurred, TCR associations were difficult to assign to individual alleles. Cytomegalovirus status was reported to be diagnosed by the classifier with high specificity and sensitivity in both the original and validation cohorts. In a later genetic analysis, fewer N-insertions in productive TCRs were reported among donors in an Asian-associated ancestry cluster than the roughly 710-donor mean. Correlated functional status among segregating V segments might be attributable to linkage disequilibrium, but an unknown experimental factor could not be ruled out. A further reported finding was that TCR beta sequences accurately predicted the HLA-A and HLA-B alleles for most subjects in the first cohort. Broadly in line with IMGT annotations, most TCR beta V segments showed up in productive rearrangements about 90% or about 30% of the time in an earlier analysis of 587 of the donors. It was suggested by the authors that the approach could potentially be generalized to other disease states and immunological phenotypes. Several of the top co-occurrence clusters appeared to be linked to parvovirus B19, influenza, CMV and Epstein-Barr virus, according to a later analysis. Some IMGT-functional V segments, including TRBV6-2 and TRBV6-3, could not be told apart with the 87-base-pair reads, so those segments were excluded. Only TCR beta chains were sequenced in this cohort, and the absence of alpha or paired-chain data limited detectable features. A later analysis found that TCR association rates varied across HLA loci, with DRB1 alleles showing the most associated TCRs and HLA-C alleles the fewest. Because HLA typing was missing for some donors at each locus, association tests included only the typed subset. In vitro tests confirmed that a few of the cytomegalovirus-associated TCR beta chains recognize cytomegalovirus antigens. Most TCR sequences were observed very rarely across donors, whereas some public TCRs were present in many individuals. The presence/absence analyses assumed that sequencing depth was roughly uniform across donors, and that assumption may not be true. A later genetic analysis associated a missense DCLRE1C variant with V-gene and J-gene trimming of TCR beta chains, and an independent cohort replicated the association. Because counts were too low, some 17 rarely observed V segments, including chromosome 9 orphons, were excluded from the earlier analysis of several hundred of the donors. At a false discovery rate of 0.05, a later analysis linked under 20,000 TCR beta sequences to specific HLA alleles. CMV serostatus was the only immune exposure information available for the cohort. A group of highly shared sequence variants was considered likely to be a technical artifact of the sequencing pipeline. A later analysis found that most CMV-associated TCR beta chains appeared HLA-restricted, with HLA associations seemingly driven largely by CMV exposure.

In regard to this clone: The target of this receptor is not known. No base-level quality is on record; no much larger clone is a single base apart.

The cohort was made up of 666 healthy bone marrow donors. Cohort members were all nominally healthy when sampled, although unrecorded immune exposures were likely present. The donor tested CMV seropositive and was one of the 289 seropositive cohort members. Each donor provided a peripheral blood sample, and peripheral blood mononuclear cells were used for TCR beta sequencing. The Qiagen DNeasy Blood Extraction Kit was used to extract genomic DNA from the blood cell samples. There are 14 amino acids in the CDR3, from cysteine to phenylalanine inclusive. Solely the CDR3 DNA is kept, with 42 bases framed from the first base. The germline V gene (reference sequence) provides CDR1 MNHNY and CDR2 SVGAGI. V and J are truncated by 4 bases and 4 bases respectively, leaving an intervening sequence of 11 bases. Libraries came from the immunoSEQ multiplex PCR assay. The multiplex PCR relied on a mix of 60 forward primers for TCR Vbeta segments and 13 reverse primers for TCR Jbeta segments. The CDR3 region of rearranged TCR beta genes was amplified from genomic DNA with a multiplex PCR assay. Amplified TCR beta libraries were sequenced as 87-base-pair reads on the Illumina HiSeq System. On the study's bioinformatics: In a later analysis, 77 million or so unique TCR beta chains were counted across the 650 to 700 repertoires, and around 11 million of these chains were shared by at least two donors. Raw reads were error-corrected and collapsed into unique sequences by a nearest-neighbor algorithm in which closely related sequences were merged to remove PCR and sequencing errors. CDR3 sequences were aligned to IMGT reference sequences to assign V, D and J gene segments. For a sequence to be retained, a match of at least six nucleotides to both a V gene segment and a J gene segment was required. Rearrangements were classified as productive when the CDR3 lacked stop codons and remained in frame with V and J, and all other rearrangements were classified as non-productive. CDR3 was defined according to IMGT convention as the region running from the second conserved V-encoded cysteine to the conserved J-encoded phenylalanine. The earlier analysis of some 600 of the donors excluded sequences that lacked an unambiguous match to a single V gene segment. In an earlier analysis of 450 to 700 of the donors, V segments were called functional above 56.7% productive rearrangements and were called segregating when the between-donor standard deviation exceeded 5%. To diagnose cytomegalovirus status from the catalog of TCR beta chain sequences, a statistical classification framework was built. V and J gene assignment, in a later analysis, came from comparing TCR nucleotide sequences with IMGT/GENE-DB human TR gene sequences. The TCRdist pipeline was used in a later analysis to assign CDR3 sequences and most-parsimonious VDJ recombination scenarios. In a later analysis, each TCR beta chain was defined by its CDR3 amino acid sequence together with its V-gene family, and reads lacking a unique V-gene family were excluded. To address suspected cross-contamination and a sequencing artifact, a later analysis removed roughly 580 highly shared, low-generation-probability nucleotide sequences. For each public chain, a later analysis derived a clonal expansion index from normalized ranks of inferred template counts within each repertoire. In a later analysis, generation probabilities were computed using a VDJ recombination model fitted to out-of-frame rearrangements, and the results were checked against IGoR. In a later analysis, hypergeometric tests were used to score TCR-TCR, TCR-HLA and TCR-CMV co-occurrence, with a repertoire-size bias correction applied to TCR pairs. False discovery rates were estimated in a later analysis by permuting HLA or CMV assignments 20 times. In a later analysis, co-occurring TCRs were grouped using DBSCAN, with TCRdist sequence similarity added in when clustering inside HLA-allele-positive subsets. Repertoires with fewer than 30,000 or more than 120,000 public chains were left out of co-occurrence clustering, as were five repertoires with anomalous nucleotide sharing. The table was pulled from immuneACCESS by TCRdb, which kept in-frame rearrangements only. Such tables lose some clones; where checked, under half of the loss comes from unresolved V genes, and the rest has no known cause. V, J and clone size are those of that table, while D and trimming were read from the DNA. The sample has about 160,000 clones on record, around 79% of them singletons. Jointly, the top ten make up around 2.5% of the sample.

This chain is built from TRBV6-6 and TRBJ1-5; possibly the D gene is TRBD1, per 6 matching bases. The specimen sequenced was PBMCs. The clonotype was recovered from a woman between 40 and 55 years old in good health and CMV-seropositive. The bases read TGTGCCAGCAGTTCCAGGGGCCCAAATCAGCCCCAGCATTTT. Its amino acids are CASSSRGPNQPQHF.